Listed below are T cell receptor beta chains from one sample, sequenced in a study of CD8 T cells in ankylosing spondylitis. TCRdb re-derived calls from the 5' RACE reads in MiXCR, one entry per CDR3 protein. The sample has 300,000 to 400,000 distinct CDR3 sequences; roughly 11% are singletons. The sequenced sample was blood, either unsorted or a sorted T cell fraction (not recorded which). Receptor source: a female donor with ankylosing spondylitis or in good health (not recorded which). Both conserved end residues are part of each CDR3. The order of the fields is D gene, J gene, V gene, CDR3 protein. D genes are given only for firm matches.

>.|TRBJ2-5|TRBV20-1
CSARDRGLGETQYF
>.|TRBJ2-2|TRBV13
CASSSAGGYGELFF
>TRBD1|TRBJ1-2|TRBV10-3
CAISEVGTGGGYTF
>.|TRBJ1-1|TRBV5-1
CASSFGAPANTEAFF
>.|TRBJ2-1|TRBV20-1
CSARGAGGQFNNEQFF
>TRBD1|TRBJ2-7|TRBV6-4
CASSDGTGPYEQYF
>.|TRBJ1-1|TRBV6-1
CASIPTGPNTEAFF
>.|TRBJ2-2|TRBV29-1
CSVLVWGELFF
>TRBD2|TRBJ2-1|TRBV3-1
CASSPSGRIMYNEQFF
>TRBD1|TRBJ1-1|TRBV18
CASTRDSQNTEAFF
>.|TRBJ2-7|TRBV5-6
CASSSPPGLRTYEQYF
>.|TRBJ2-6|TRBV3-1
CATCLRILTRSGANVLTF
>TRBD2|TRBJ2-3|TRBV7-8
CASSSGLAGSATQYF
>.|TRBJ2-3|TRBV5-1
CASSLVLRPENTQYF
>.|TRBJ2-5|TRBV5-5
CASSPRVGVRETQYF
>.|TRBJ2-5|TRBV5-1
CASSGGHRQETQYF
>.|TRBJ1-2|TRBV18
CASSLRGDNYGYTF
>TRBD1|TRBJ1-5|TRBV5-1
CASSPGGTGINQPQHF
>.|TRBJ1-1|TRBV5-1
CASSLVGGGAEAFF
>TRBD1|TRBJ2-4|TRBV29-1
CSVADRGLKNIQYF
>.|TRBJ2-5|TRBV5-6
CASSPAGQQETQYF
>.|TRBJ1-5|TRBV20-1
CSALLGGNSNQPQPF
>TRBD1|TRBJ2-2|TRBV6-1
CASIRTGGPGELFF
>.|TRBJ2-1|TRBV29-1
CSVEPVDYNEQFF
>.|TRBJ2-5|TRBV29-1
CSVEVETQYF